This T cell receptor beta chain was documented in a study of blood T cell repertoires in COVID-19. Profiled with immunoSEQ multiplex PCR; TCRdb holds only in-frame clones, not every one. The data contain about 220,000 clones, around 80% of them singletons. The specimen sequenced was peripheral blood. The receptor's source is a woman in her sixties or seventies with acute or convalescent COVID-19.

The CDR3 sequence is CAWSAGASGGNQPQHF. In nucleotides, the CDR3 is TGTGCCTGGAGTGCCGGGGCCTCGGGGGGCAATCAGCCCCAGCATTTT. The V and J genes are TRBV30 and TRBJ1-5; D is perhaps TRBD1 (5 bases). The CDR3 consists of 16 residues. The germline CDR1 and CDR2 sequences are GTSNPN and SVGIG (reference sequence). Trimming shortened V by 1 base and J by 2 bases, and 15 bases separated the two germline ends.